The TCR beta chain described here comes from a study of blood T cell repertoires in COVID-19. Turning to the study itself: Acute-phase and convalescent COVID-19 samples originated in the United States, Italy and Spain. PBMCs, B-cell-depleted T cells, or T cells provided the cDNA or gDNA that made up the material.

The CDR3 runs to 16 residues. V gave up 1 base and J gave up 1 base, with 13 bases separating them. Germline V gives CDR1 SGHDN, CDR2 FVKESK. As originally analysed: Estimation of nucleated cell counts relied on the amplification of reference gene primers. Profiling relied on immunoSEQ multiplex PCR, and the TCRdb table lists in-frame clones only, not all of them. The DNA was the basis for D and trimming; V, J and clone size are from that table. Here the sample spans fewer than 200,000 clones, 88% being singletons. Sequenced input: peripheral blood. This clonotype was obtained from a man aged 60 to 75 with acute or convalescent COVID-19. The rearrangement uses TRBV14 and TRBJ1-1; TRBD1 is a possible D gene (5 bases). CDR3: CASSQVWGVPNTEAFF. The CDR3 DNA reads as TGTGCCAGCAGCCAAGTCTGGGGGGTACCGAACACTGAAGCTTTCTTT.